The table lists the clone carrying this T cell receptor beta chain with a count of one. The antigen is not known. The data originate from a study of cytomegalovirus exposure and HLA in healthy donors. Study results and limitations: Only CMV serostatus was available as immune exposure information. Despite most TCR sequences being rare, some public TCRs occurred in many donors.

60 Vbeta and 13 Jbeta primers were used in PCR. Method: immunoSEQ multiplex PCR; TCRdb's copy keeps in-frame clones and lacks some. The sample yields under 200,000 clones, about 73% seen once. Sequenced: PBMCs. The TCR was taken from a woman in her thirties or forties in good health and CMV-seronegative.

CDR3 amino acids: CASSVGGGLAGDTQYF. The CDR3 DNA follows: TGTGCCAGCAGCGTCGGCGGGGGCCTCGCGGGAGATACGCAGTATTTT. V is TRBV5-4 and J is TRBJ2-3, with D perhaps TRBD2 (7 bases). The germline CDR1 and CDR2 sequences are SGHNT and YYREEE (reference sequence). The ends were cut back, 4 bases at V and 5 bases at J, with 20 bases in the middle. This CDR3 is 16 amino acids long.